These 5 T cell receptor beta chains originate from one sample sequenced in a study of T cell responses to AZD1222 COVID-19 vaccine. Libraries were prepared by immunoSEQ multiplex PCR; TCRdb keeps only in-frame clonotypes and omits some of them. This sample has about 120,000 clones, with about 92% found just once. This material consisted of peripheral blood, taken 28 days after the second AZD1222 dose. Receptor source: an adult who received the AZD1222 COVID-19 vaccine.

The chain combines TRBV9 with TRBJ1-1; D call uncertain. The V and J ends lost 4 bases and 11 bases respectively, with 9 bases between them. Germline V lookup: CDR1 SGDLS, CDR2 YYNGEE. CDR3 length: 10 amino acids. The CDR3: CASSPRPAFF. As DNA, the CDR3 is TGTGCCAGCAGCCCCCGACCGGCTTTCTTT.

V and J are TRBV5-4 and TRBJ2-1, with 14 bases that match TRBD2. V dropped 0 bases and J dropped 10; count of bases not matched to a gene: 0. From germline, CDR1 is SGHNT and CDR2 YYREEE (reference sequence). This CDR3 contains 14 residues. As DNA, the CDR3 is TGTGCCAGCAGCTTGGGACTAGCGGGGGGGGAGCAGTTCTTC. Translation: CASSLGLAGGEQFF.

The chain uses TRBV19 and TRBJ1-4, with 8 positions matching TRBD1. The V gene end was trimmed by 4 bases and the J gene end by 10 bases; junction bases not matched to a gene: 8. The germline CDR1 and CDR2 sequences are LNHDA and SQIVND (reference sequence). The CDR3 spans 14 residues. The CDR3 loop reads CASSTQGANGKLFF. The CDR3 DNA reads TGTGCCAGTAGTACCCAGGGGGCCAACGGAAAACTGTTTTTT. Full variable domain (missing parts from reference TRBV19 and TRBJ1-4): DGGITQSPKYLFRKEGQNVTLSCEQNLNHDAMYWYRQDPGQGLRLIYYSQIVNDFQKGDIAEGYSVSREKKESFPLTVTSAQKNPTAFYLCASSTQGANGKLFFGSGTQLSVL.

CDR3: CSVDLSTDTQYF. Written as DNA, the CDR3 is TGCAGCGTAGACCTTAGCACAGATACGCAGTATTTT. This rearrangement joins TRBV29-1 to TRBJ2-3, with D unclear. The V gene lost 6 bases and the J gene lost 0 bases, with 7 bases spanning the gap. CDR1 is SQVTM, CDR2 ANQGSEA, per germline. This CDR3 has 12 residues.

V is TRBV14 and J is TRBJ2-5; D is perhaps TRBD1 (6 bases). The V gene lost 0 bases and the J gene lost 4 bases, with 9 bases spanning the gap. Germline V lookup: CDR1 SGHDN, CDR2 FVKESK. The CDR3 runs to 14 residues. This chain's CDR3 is CASSQEGAGETQYF. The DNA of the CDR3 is TGTGCCAGCAGCCAAGAGGGGGCGGGAGAGACCCAGTACTTC. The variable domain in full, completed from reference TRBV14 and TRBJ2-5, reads EAGVTQFPSHSVIEKGQTVTLRCDPISGHDNLYWYRRVMGKEIKFLLHFVKESKQDESGMPNNRFLAERTGGTYSTLKVQPAELEDSGVYFCASSQEGAGETQYFGPGTRLLVL.